Included here is one T cell receptor (beta chain) sequence, with context. Unique molecular identifiers were incorporated into the prepared TCRbeta library. TCRdb recomputed calls from the PCR reads with MiXCR, one row per CDR3 protein. The sample lists 700,000 to 850,000 distinct CDR3 sequences; roughly 15% were seen once. The sample belongs to a study of T-cell reconstitution after alpha-beta-depleted transplantation in children. There are 16 residues in the CDR3. CDR1 is MNHEY and CDR2 is SVGEGT in the germline V gene. Trimming removed 2 bases at V and 4 bases at J, with 15 bases between. The sequencing here drew on PBMCs, mostly from graft donor cells, taken 360 days after TCRalphabeta/CD19-depleted stem cell transplant. The sequence came from a male patient aged 10-17 years who had a stem cell transplant for acute lymphoblastic leukemia, so the T cells may come from the graft donor. V and J are TRBV6-2 or TRBV6-3 and TRBJ2-1, with D possibly being TRBD2 (6 bases). The CDR3 loop is CASSYRGERAYNEQFF. The DNA for the CDR3 is TGTGCCAGCAGTTACCGAGGCGAGCGGGCGTACAATGAGCAGTTCTTC.